This paragraph covers one TCR beta chain sequence. The antigen is not known. The time point denotes: pre-treatment sample, taken before nivolumab and TIL therapy. Most excised metastases sampled were pleural nodules or supraclavicular lymph nodes. The record originates from a study of TIL therapy for anti-PD-1-resistant metastatic lung cancer. Whole-study results and caveats: Compared with baseline intratumoral T cells, expanded TIL cultures were more clonal and less diverse (roughly 6.3% vs 31%).

The CDR3 spans 16 residues. V lost 0 bases and J lost 1, with 10 bases in between. The germline V gene encodes CDR1 MNHEY and CDR2 SVGAGI. The libraries were made with immunoSEQ v3. Libraries were sequenced to around 2 million read pairs (survey) or 5-6 million (deep). Sequencing was performed with immunoSEQ multiplex PCR; in TCRdb, only in-frame clones are kept and a portion is missing. The sample has approximately 92,000 clones; about three fifths are singletons. This receptor was taken from a person aged 25-80 years with non-small cell lung cancer. The chain links TRBV6-5 to TRBJ1-3, with no clear D. The material sequenced was tumor tissue, taken at baseline. The CDR3 DNA is TGTGCCAGCAGTTACTCGATCGGGGTGTCTGGAAACACCATATATTTT. It encodes CASSYSIGVSGNTIYF.